A single sample is the source of the 28 T cell receptor beta chains below, sequenced in a study of blood T cell repertoires in COVID-19. Libraries were prepared by immunoSEQ multiplex PCR; TCRdb keeps only in-frame clonotypes and omits some of them. The table shows fewer than 300,000 clones, with roughly 85% occurring only once. Sequencing input: peripheral blood. All receptors derive from a woman between 18 and 30 years old with acute or convalescent COVID-19.

The chain recombines TRBV19 with TRBJ1-1; no clear D. Trimming stripped 7 bases from V and 0 bases from J, with 15 bases between. CDR1 LNHDA and CDR2 SQIVND come from the germline V gene (reference sequence). CDR3 length equals 15 residues. CDR3 region: CASNTGSIMNTEAFF. The CDR3 DNA reads TGTGCCAGTAATACGGGGAGCATCATGAACACTGAAGCTTTCTTT.

Remarks on this clone: Additional DNA sequences in this sample encode the identical CDR3. In nucleotides, the CDR3 is TGTGCCAGCAGCCCTCGGGACAGGGGGAATGAAAAACTGTTTTTT. Amino acid sequence: CASSPRDRGNEKLFF. The chain links TRBV9 to TRBJ1-4; 11 nucleotides align to TRBD1. Trimming at V came to 4 bases and at J to 5 bases, leaving 4 bases not matched to a gene. CDR1 and CDR2 (germline): SGDLS, YYNGEE. The CDR3 runs to 15 residues.

V is TRBV4-3 and J is TRBJ2-2; TRBD2 might be the D (6 bases). Trimming stripped 4 bases from V and 4 bases from J, with 19 bases between. CDR3 length equals 17 residues. The germline V gene has CDR1 LGHNA and CDR2 YSLEER. The CDR3 loop reads CASSPAGGPGGTGELFF. The CDR3 nucleotides read TGCGCCAGCAGCCCTGCAGGAGGGCCTGGGGGCACCGGGGAGCTGTTTTTT.

The V call is TRBV18, the J call TRBJ1-2; 9 nucleotides align to TRBD1. Germline V gene lookup returns CDR1 KGHSH and CDR2 LQKENI. Losses at the gene ends were 5 bases for V and 8 bases for J; bases not matched to a gene: 15. The CDR3 consists of 16 residues. Here the CDR3 DNA reads TGTGCCAGCTCAGCCGAACCACCGGGACAGGGAAGGGGCTACACCTTC. It yields the protein CASSAEPPGQGRGYTF.

This clone was seen more than once but under ten times. CDR3 residues: CASSFIYEQYF. The CDR3 DNA reads as TGTGCCAGCAGCTTTATTTACGAGCAGTACTTC. The gene calls are TRBV11-3 and TRBJ2-7; D unresolved. Germline V gene sequence: CDR1 SGHNT, CDR2 YENEEA. The CDR3 runs to 11 residues. The germline V and J ends were trimmed by 3 bases and 4 bases, with 4 bases remaining between them.

V gene TRBV3-1 (or the pseudogene TRBV3-2) combines with J gene TRBJ2-5; no clear D. Trimming took 0 bases from V and 11 from J, leaving 16 bases between them. This CDR3 is built from 14 residues. Per the germline V gene, CDR1 is LGHDT and CDR2 is YNNKEL (reference sequence). In DNA form, the CDR3 reads TGTGCCAGCAGCCAAGATACGGTTAGTTCTCCACAGTACTTC. The encoded protein is CASSQDTVSSPQYF.

This chain links TRBV19 with TRBJ2-1, with 9 bases aligning to TRBD2. V lost 3 bases to trimming and J lost 12 bases; unmatched junction nucleotides: 15. CDR1 and CDR2 from the germline V gene are LNHDA and SQIVND (reference sequence). The CDR3 runs to 16 residues. CDR3 DNA sequence: TGTGCCAGTAGTATGCTAGCGGGGAGTGTCGGGGGTGGGCAGTTCTTC. Its translation is CASSMLAGSVGGGQFF.

This chain links TRBV23-1 with TRBJ1-3; 7 bases match TRBD1. TRBV23-1 is an ORF for which the function is uncertain. The V and J ends lost 11 bases and 0 bases, in that order; junction bases with no gene match: 10. This CDR3 spans 15 amino acids. The CDR3 sequence is CAGQLWDSSGNTIYF. The CDR3 DNA follows: TGCGCCGGCCAGCTTTGGGACAGCTCTGGAAACACCATATATTTT.

The V and J genes are TRBV27 and TRBJ2-7; 7 bases fit TRBD1. The CDR3 has 14 residues. Germline-derived CDR1 and CDR2 are MNHEY and SMNVEV (reference sequence). The V gene end was trimmed by 5 bases and the J gene end by 4 bases; junction bases not matched to a gene: 8. The CDR3 sequence: CASSGASQGYEQYF. Here the CDR3 DNA reads TGTGCCAGCAGTGGCGCCTCACAGGGGTACGAGCAGTACTTC.

Only one count was recorded for this clone. V is TRBV6-2 or TRBV6-3 and J is TRBJ2-1; TRBD2 agrees at 11 bases. From germline, CDR1 is MNHEY and CDR2 SVGEGT. V lost 2 bases, J lost 1 base, and 4 bases stayed unmatched. This CDR3 has 17 amino acids. This CDR3 reads CASSYISGRESYNEQFF. The CDR3 nucleotides are TGTGCCAGCAGTTACATTAGCGGGAGGGAGTCCTACAATGAGCAGTTCTTC.

This clone was counted between two and nine times. The chain recombines TRBV6-5 with TRBJ1-2, with 7 positions matching TRBD1. The CDR3 covers 15 residues. Per the germline V gene, CDR1 is MNHEY and CDR2 is SVGAGI. Trimming cost V 7 bases and J 2 bases; bases outside gene matches: 10. In DNA, the CDR3 is TGTGCCAGCAATCGGAACAGGGGAAACAACTATGGCTACACCTTC. Protein sequence: CASNRNRGNNYGYTF.

The chain links TRBV12-5 to TRBJ2-2, with 9 bases fitting TRBD1. Per the germline V gene, CDR1 is LGHNT and CDR2 is FRNRAP. V lost 6 bases and J lost 1; bases outside the gene matches: 9. This CDR3 has 17 residues. CDR3 coding DNA: TGTGCTAGTGGACCCACCCGGGGACAGGGGAACACCGGGGAGCTGTTTTTT. It codes for CASGPTRGQGNTGELFF.

This chain links TRBV27 with TRBJ2-7; D is perhaps TRBD1 (5 bases). The V gene lost 4 bases and the J gene lost 2 bases, with 9 bases spanning the gap. The CDR3 covers 13 residues. Germline CDR1 MNHEY, CDR2 SMNVEV (reference sequence). DNA for the CDR3: TGTGCCAGCAGTTCCGGACACGCCTACGAGCAGTACTTC. Amino acids: CASSSGHAYEQYF.

This sequence joins TRBV27 and TRBJ2-7; D might be TRBD1 (6 bases). Looked up from germline, CDR1 is MNHEY and CDR2 is SMNVEV (reference sequence). CDR3 length equals 14 residues. The V and J ends lost 0 bases and 3 bases respectively, with 9 bases between them. The CDR3 coding sequence is TGTGCCAGCAGTTTATCGACAGGTATCTACGAGCAGTACTTC. It codes for CASSLSTGIYEQYF.

The chain links TRBV30 to TRBJ1-2; D unclear. This CDR3 spans 13 amino acids. The ends were cut back, 2 bases at V and 6 bases at J, with 13 bases in the middle. Germline-derived CDR1 and CDR2 are GTSNPN and SVGIG (reference sequence). The DNA of the CDR3 is TGTGCCTGGAGTCACGGGAGGTTCAATGGCTACACCTTC. Its protein product is CAWSHGRFNGYTF.

This chain uses TRBV18 with TRBJ2-7, with 7 bases matching TRBD2. This CDR3 comprises 17 residues. Germline CDR1 is KGHSH and CDR2 is LQKENI. The ends lost 2 bases at V and 1 base at J; junction bases unmatched: 11. The CDR3 protein is CASSPGNSAGESYEQYF. The CDR3 DNA reads TGTGCCAGCTCACCAGGTAACTCGGCGGGAGAATCCTACGAGCAGTACTTC.

The rearrangement uses TRBV5-1 and TRBJ2-7; the D gene is possibly TRBD1 (6 bases). Germline V gene lookup returns CDR1 SGHRS and CDR2 YFSETQ. V shed 0 bases and J shed 3 bases, with 13 bases lying between them. There are 15 residues in the CDR3. The DNA of the CDR3 is TGCGCCAGCAGCTTGGTTGCAGGGGCATACTACGAGCAGTACTTC. This translates into CASSLVAGAYYEQYF.

The CDR3 here is CASSPTGKQFF. The CDR3 coding sequence is TGTGCCAGCAGTCCCACGGGAAAGCAGTTCTTC. The rearrangement joins TRBV28 to TRBJ2-1; D perhaps matches TRBD2 (5 bases). The CDR3 sequence is 11 residues long. Between the trimmed V and J ends, which lost 5 bases and 11 bases, there was a span of 10 bases. In germline, CDR1 is MDHEN, CDR2 SYDVKM.

The chain has TRBV3-1 (or the pseudogene TRBV3-2) and TRBJ1-2; D is perhaps TRBD1 (5 bases). Trimming cost V 1 base and J 4 bases, with 10 bases left between them. The CDR3 spans 14 residues. Germline CDR1 and CDR2: LGHDT and YNNKEL (reference sequence). In nucleotides, the CDR3 is TGTGCCAGCAGCCAAGTTTCGGGGGGCTATGGCTACACCTTC. The encoded protein is CASSQVSGGYGYTF.

This clone was recorded only once. V gene TRBV13 combines with J gene TRBJ2-5; D gene ambiguous. This CDR3 is built from 16 residues. V was shortened by 1 base and J by 5 bases, with 17 bases between the two germline ends. The V gene's germline CDR1 is PRHDT and CDR2 FYEKMQ (reference sequence). The CDR3 DNA is TGTGCCAGCAGCTTAGTCGGCGGAGCAGCCCGGGAGACCCAGTACTTC. It translates to CASSLVGGAARETQYF.

This clone turned up a few times. The chain's CDR3 is CASSWGQASSYNSPLHF. In DNA form, the CDR3 reads TGTGCCAGCAGTTGGGGACAGGCGAGCTCCTATAATTCACCCCTCCACTTT. The rearrangement links TRBV7-2 to TRBJ1-6; TRBD1 matches 8 bases. CDR3 length equals 17 residues. The V and J ends lost 6 bases and 0 bases, in that order; junction bases with no gene match: 7. Germline CDR1 is SGHTA and CDR2 is FQGNSA.

The chain combines TRBV18 with TRBJ2-3, with D maybe TRBD1 (6 bases). CDR3 length equals 14 residues. With 3 bases removed from V and 2 bases from J, the gap between germline ends came to 9 bases. From germline, CDR1 is KGHSH and CDR2 LQKENI. The DNA of the CDR3 is TGTGCCAGCTCACCGGACAGTATCACAGATACGCAGTATTTT. This translates into CASSPDSITDTQYF.

The chain's CDR3 is CAWSYGQGFSNQPQHF. The CDR3 region has the DNA TGTGCCTGGAGTTACGGGCAGGGATTTAGCAATCAGCCCCAGCATTTT. The chain uses TRBV30 and TRBJ1-5; D might be TRBD1 (5 bases). Trimming took off 2 bases at V and 0 bases at J, with 14 bases between the two ends. CDR1 and CDR2 from the germline V gene are GTSNPN and SVGIG (reference sequence). This CDR3 comprises 16 residues.

The sample holds one count of this clone. V gene TRBV28 combines with J gene TRBJ2-4, with 7 bases aligning to TRBD1. V was clipped by 5 bases and J by 7 bases; unmatched bases: 14. In germline, CDR1 is MDHEN, CDR2 SYDVKM. The CDR3 covers 16 residues. The CDR3 bases are TGTGCCAGCAGTCCCAGTGCAGGGGGTCTCCGGAACATTCAGTACTTC. It yields the protein CASSPSAGGLRNIQYF.

This chain uses TRBV6-5 with TRBJ1-2; tentative D call: TRBD1 (5 bases). The CDR3 runs 15 residues. The germline V and J ends were trimmed by 2 bases and 0 bases, with 10 bases remaining between them. The germline CDR1 and CDR2 sequences are MNHEY and SVGAGI. This chain's CDR3 is CASSYGGRANYGYTF. The CDR3 nucleotides are TGTGCCAGCAGTTACGGGGGGAGAGCTAACTATGGCTACACCTTC.

The chain links TRBV11-1 to TRBJ2-3; D ambiguous. This CDR3 contains 16 residues. CDR1 and CDR2 (germline): SGHAT, FQDESV (reference sequence). V lost 5 bases and J lost 0, with 15 bases in between. The CDR3 loop reads CASSPLVAASTDTQYF. The CDR3 nucleotides are TGTGCCAGCAGCCCTCTAGTAGCAGCGAGCACAGATACGCAGTATTTT.

This clone has a single count. The V gene is TRBV7-9, the J gene TRBJ2-2; 9 bases map to TRBD1. Germline loops: CDR1 SEHNR, CDR2 FQNEAQ (reference sequence). V lost 2 bases and J lost 9; bases outside the gene matches: 7. The CDR3 runs to 15 residues. The CDR3 DNA sequence: TGTGCCAGCAGCTTACCGACAGGGGGAGCCCGGGAGCTGTTTTTT. It specifies CASSLPTGGARELFF.

The rearrangement joins TRBV9 to TRBJ2-7; 7 positions agree with TRBD1. J gave up 2 bases and V 4 bases, and 6 bases lay outside the gene matches. This CDR3 contains 14 residues. Germline CDR1 reads SGDLS; CDR2 reads YYNGEE. The CDR3 protein is CASSPMDRPYEQYF. The CDR3 region has the DNA TGTGCCAGCAGCCCCATGGACAGGCCCTACGAGCAGTACTTC.